This T cell receptor (beta chain) was sequenced during a study of blood T cell repertoires in COVID-19 (dated by TCRdb to 2018 to 2021). Concerning the study at large: Collaborator samples came from the United States, Italy and Spain and covered acute and convalescent phases of COVID-19. The material from the prospective study consisted of cDNA or gDNA derived from T cells, B-cell-depleted T cells, or PBMCs. The dataset comprised deeply sampled blood TCRbeta repertoires from subjects exposed to, actively infected with, or recovered from COVID-19. The repertoires were released in a freely available public database intended as a resource for research on the immune response to SARS-CoV-2. The samples were drawn from two sources: the first 160 participants of the ongoing ImmuneRACE study, and some 1,300 subjects contributed by 6 global collaborators. Sample metadata almost always included a de-identified subject ID, COVID-19 status, age in years and sex. Where available, HLA class I and class II types were taken from metadata supplied by the sample provider and were not determined by assay-based typing.

TCRbeta CDR3 regions were amplified from genomic DNA by means of the immunoSEQ Assay, a bias-controlled multiplex PCR. In the original analysis: Within the assay, amplification of reference gene primers was used to estimate how many nucleated cells each sample contained. Sequence reads were collapsed and filtered to measure the absolute abundance of every unique TCRbeta CDR3 rearrangement. For each sample, productive Simpson clonality was calculated as the square root of Simpson's diversity index over productive rearrangements. TCRdb retrieved this table from immuneACCESS and kept in-frame rearrangements only. Not all clones are present; in checked studies, unresolved V genes account for under half, and no reason is known for the remainder. Clone size and V and J calls were adopted from that table, with D and trimming inferred from the DNA. The sample records roughly 140,000 clones, 80% to 85% of which are singletons. Over 8% of the sample comes from the top ten.

Notes on this clone: No antigen is known for it. No clone much larger than this one lies a single base away; base qualities are absent.

Each collaborating institution followed its own protocols to collect whole blood in K2EDTA tubes. For TCRbeta analysis, collaborators shipped samples in one of three forms: frozen whole blood, isolated PBMCs, or DNA extracted from either of those sample types. General conclusions and limits of the study: Clinical and demographic metadata were provided uncurated, with the amount varying by source and participant.

This receptor was obtained from a human donor in a cohort sampled during active COVID-19. Sequencing input: peripheral blood.

Here the CDR3 is given as CASSPQKKTGLDEQYF. Read as DNA, the sequence is TGTGCCAGCTCACCACAGAAGAAAACAGGGCTCGACGAGCAGTACTTC. The chain is assembled from TRBV18 and TRBJ2-7; TRBD1 might be the D gene, on 6 matching bases. Deletion took 1 base off V and 5 bases off J, with a span of 18 bases between the germline ends. CDR3 length: 16 amino acids, cysteine to phenylalanine. Only the CDR3 portion is preserved as DNA: 48 bases, with reading frame beginning at the first base. Taken from the germline V gene, the CDR1 and CDR2 loops are KGHSH and LQKENI.